A selection of T cell receptor beta chains follows, all from one sample in a study of T cell responses to AZD1222 COVID-19 vaccine. TCRdb keeps only in-frame clones here, not all; method: immunoSEQ multiplex PCR. The sample contains around 160,000 clones, approximately 89% of which appear only once. The sequencing here drew on peripheral blood, taken on day 0 of AZD1222 vaccination. These receptors all come from an adult in good health. The CDR3 runs from the conserved cysteine through the conserved F or W. A D gene is named only where the DNA matches it firmly. The size of a clone is reported for some rows only, either as once, few or many, or as a class for expanded clones.

size,J,V,D,CDR3,DNA
-,TRBJ1-4,TRBV6-5,TRBD1,CASSTTGGSEKLFF,TGTGCCAGCAGTACGACAGGGGGAAGTGAAAAACTGTTTTTT
-,TRBJ2-7,TRBV7-9,-,CASSLGGWGEQYF,TGTGCCAGCAGCTTAGGCGGGTGGGGCGAGCAGTACTTC
-,TRBJ2-5,TRBV7-8,-,CASSKGETQYF,TGTGCCAGCAGCAAAGGAGAGACCCAGTACTTC
-,TRBJ2-1,TRBV6-5,TRBD2,CASSYVAGGRNEQFF,TGTGCCAGCAGTTACGTGGCGGGAGGTAGAAATGAGCAGTTCTTC
-,TRBJ1-3,TRBV13,-,CASSLGFNSGNTIYF,TGTGCCAGCAGCTTAGGTTTCAACTCTGGAAACACCATATATTTT
many,TRBJ2-1,TRBV4-3,TRBD2,CASSQELAGPNEQFF,TGCGCCAGCAGCCAAGAACTAGCGGGGCCCAATGAGCAGTTCTTC
-,TRBJ1-2,TRBV27,TRBD1,CASRLRVGQGSGYTF,TGTGCCAGCAGATTGAGGGTCGGACAGGGCTCTGGCTACACCTTC
-,TRBJ1-2,TRBV19,-,CASRNLRDSYGYTF,TGTGCCAGTAGAAACCTCAGGGATAGCTATGGCTACACCTTC
-,TRBJ2-1,TRBV11-3,TRBD2,CASSTTSGRSYNEQFF,TGTGCCAGCAGCACAACTAGCGGGAGGTCCTACAATGAGCAGTTCTTC
-,TRBJ1-1,TRBV29-1,TRBD1,CSALPVGTGNEAFF,TGCAGCGCTTTGCCGGTAGGGACAGGGAACGAAGCTTTCTTT
-,TRBJ2-5,TRBV19,TRBD2,CASSIYGLSGGETQYF,TGTGCCAGTAGTATATACGGACTCTCGGGAGGGGAGACCCAGTACTTC
-,TRBJ2-7,TRBV19,TRBD1,CASRPRDSSYEQYF,TGTGCCAGTAGACCCCGGGACAGTAGCTACGAGCAGTACTTC
-,TRBJ2-3,TRBV7-9,-,CASRMTRIGTDTQYF,TGTGCCAGCAGAATGACTAGGATTGGCACAGATACGCAGTATTTT
-,TRBJ1-2,TRBV29-1,-,CSVDPSGRPNYGYTF,TGCAGCGTTGACCCCTCCGGGAGGCCTAACTATGGCTACACCTTC
-,TRBJ2-7,TRBV5-6,TRBD2,CASSAQLAGAYEQYF,TGTGCCAGCAGCGCACAACTAGCGGGAGCGTACGAGCAGTACTTC
-,TRBJ1-4,TRBV11-2,-,CASSFMDGDNEKLFF,TGTGCCAGCAGCTTTATGGACGGGGATAATGAAAAACTGTTTTTT
-,TRBJ2-5,TRBV6-2/TRBV6-3,-,CASSLGGRRETQYF,TGTGCCAGCAGTTTGGGGGGGCGGAGGGAGACCCAGTACTTC